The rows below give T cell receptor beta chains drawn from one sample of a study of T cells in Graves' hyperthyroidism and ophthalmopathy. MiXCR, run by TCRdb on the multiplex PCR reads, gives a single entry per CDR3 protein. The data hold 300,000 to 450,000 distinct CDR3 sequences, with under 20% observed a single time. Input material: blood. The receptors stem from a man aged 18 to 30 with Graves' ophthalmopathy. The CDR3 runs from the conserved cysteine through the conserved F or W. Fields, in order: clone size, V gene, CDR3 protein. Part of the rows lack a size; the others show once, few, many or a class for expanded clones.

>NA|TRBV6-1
CASSEAGQVLYSYEQYF
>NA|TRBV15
CATSRDRQNSGNTIYF
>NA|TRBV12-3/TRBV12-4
CASRALTGELFF
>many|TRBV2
CASSARTAVGELFF
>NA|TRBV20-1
CSATPTGGMTDTQYF
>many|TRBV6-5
CASSYSKQGGNQPQHF
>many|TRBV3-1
CASSLSDLAGGNTIYF
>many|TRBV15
CATSRAGGSYNEQFF
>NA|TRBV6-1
CASSPRPGTGFEKLFF
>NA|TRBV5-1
CASSFGRSTSTDTQYF
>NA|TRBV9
CASSDDTSSGNTIYF
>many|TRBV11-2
CASSLGTGDEKLFF
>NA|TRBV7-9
CASSFSGSFVQPNNEQFF
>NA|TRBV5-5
CASSHRGTNTDTQYF
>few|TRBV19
CASSISGQVLPREQFF
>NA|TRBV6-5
CASSYSDRTNSPLHF
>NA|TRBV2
CASSPGETAYGYTF
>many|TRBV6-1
CAGGTGNTEAFF
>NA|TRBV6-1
CATSRKQESDTIYF
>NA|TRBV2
CASSELGSKEVYGYTF
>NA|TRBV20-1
CSAAGQGYEQYF
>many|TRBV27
CASSPGVMRNQPQHF
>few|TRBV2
CASSSPGGANTGELFF
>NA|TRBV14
CASSHAASGGDNEQFF
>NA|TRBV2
CASSDRTGGRGYTF
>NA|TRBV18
CASAGVQETQYF
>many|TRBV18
CASSRNFGTPNTEAFF
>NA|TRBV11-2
CASSLDRTGGERSGYTF
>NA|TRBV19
CASSSRGDGITEAFF
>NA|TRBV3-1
CASSRGGYTIYF
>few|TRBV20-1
CSARFIAQETQYF
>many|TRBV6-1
CASSETVNTGELFF
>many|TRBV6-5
CASSYSLGRGYEQYF
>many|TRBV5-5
CASSLSLGTDTQYF
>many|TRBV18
CASSPGQFDGYTF
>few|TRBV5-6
CASSVQVTNEKLFF
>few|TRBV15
CATSREMGLAGGRRRETQYF
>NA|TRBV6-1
CASSEVSSDGYTF
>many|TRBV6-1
CASSRWDTPYEQYF
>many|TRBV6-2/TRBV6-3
CASSYAGDSTDTQYF
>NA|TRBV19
CASSIGSAQPQHF
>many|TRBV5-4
CASSLAGGSGNEQFF
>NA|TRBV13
CASSLAPDRGQAFF
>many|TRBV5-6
CASSADRGYTDTQYF
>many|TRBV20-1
CSARKRGAGDTQYF
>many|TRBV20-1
CSAIAGPYEQYF
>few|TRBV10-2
CASGDTRQPQHF
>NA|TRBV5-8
CASSLLGQGSGYTF